This T cell receptor (beta chain) stems from a study of a mutant IDH1 vaccine in newly diagnosed glioma. Sequencing was performed with immunoSEQ multiplex PCR; in TCRdb, only in-frame clones are kept and a portion is missing. The repertoire holds around 54,000 clones, less than 90% seen once, with 1.6% in the top ten. A single count supports this clone. The antigen is undetermined. Time point described: week 35, safety follow-up. Each dose delivered 300 ug of mutant IDH1 20-mer peptide subcutaneously with imiquimod. The ends were cut back, 10 bases at V and 2 bases at J, with 21 bases in the middle. The CDR3 extends over 16 amino acids. Germline values: CDR1 SNHLY, CDR2 FYNNEI.

The TCR was taken from a man aged 35 to 55 with glioma. The chain employs TRBV2 and TRBJ2-1, with D perhaps TRBD2 (5 bases). Sequenced material: PBMCs, taken from a glioma patient whose treatment included an IDH1 peptide vaccine. The CDR3, as DNA: TGTGCCATCATAAGCGGCAACACTCGGACCTACAATGAGCAGTTCTTC. It codes for CAIISGNTRTYNEQFF.